The T cell receptor beta chain under discussion was sequenced for a study of cytomegalovirus exposure and HLA in healthy donors. Study as a whole: Findings of an earlier analysis included under 140 million unique TCR beta sequences from roughly 200 million T cells. Genotyping of 300 to 450 donors showed that around 86% belonged to the Caucasian-associated ancestry cluster.

The PCR was carried out with 60 Vbeta primers and 13 Jbeta primers. Generated by immunoSEQ multiplex PCR, the TCRdb table keeps only in-frame clones and is missing some. The sample includes 110,000 to 150,000 clones, roughly three quarters of them seen just once. Germline CDR1 SGHRS, CDR2 YFSETQ. V trimming: 2 bases; J trimming: 4 bases; junction bases outside the gene matches: 3. The CDR3 has 14 amino acids. This clonotype was sampled from a woman aged 35 to 49 in good health and CMV-seronegative. Material: PBMCs. The chain combines TRBV5-1 with TRBJ2-3; 8 bases align to TRBD2. CDR3 DNA: TGCGCCAGCAGCTTCGGGGGGGCTTCAGATACGCAGTATTTT. Translated: CASSFGGASDTQYF.